The clone carrying this T cell receptor (beta chain) has just a few counts. The study ran its PCR with 60 Vbeta and 13 Jbeta primers. Profiled with immunoSEQ multiplex PCR; TCRdb holds only in-frame clones, not every one. The data contain over 200,000 clones, about 70% of them singletons. The CDR3 loop spans 15 amino acids. After removal of 5 bases from V and 1 base from J, the junction contained 4 bases not matched to a gene. Per the germline V gene, CDR1 is SGHRS and CDR2 is YFSETQ. This sample was taken from a study of cytomegalovirus exposure and HLA in healthy donors. The V gene is TRBV5-1, the J gene TRBJ2-2; the match to TRBD1 covers 8 bases. The sequenced material came from PBMCs. The clonotype was recovered from a middle-aged man in good health and CMV-seropositive. CDR3 sequence reads: CASSLGTGNTGELFF. The CDR3 region has the DNA TGCGCCAGCAGTCTCGGGACAGGGAACACCGGGGAGCTGTTTTTT.